The present T cell receptor (beta chain) was sequenced within a study of shared clonotypes between healthy human individuals. CD45RA+ naive and CD45RA-negative memory subsets were separated from CD4+ cells. Assay used: immunoSEQ multiplex PCR; TCRdb lists only in-frame clones, some missing. The sample records some 2.4 million clones, 80% to 95% being singletons. Germline CDR1 and CDR2: MGHRA and YSYEKL. This CDR3 region has 16 residues. Between the trimmed V and J ends, which lost 1 base and 3 bases, there was a span of 15 bases. About this clone itself: What it binds is not known.

Findings and limits, study-wide: Naive subsets usually exceeded memory subsets in estimated richness. In the sorted subsets, rarefaction showed sequencing was incomplete despite large depth. Non-shared clonotypes showed lower generation probabilities than clonotypes common to all four donors.

Sample: naive CD4+ T cells from PBMCs. Subset reported: CD45RA+ positively selected. The chain links TRBV4-1 to TRBJ2-5; tentatively, D is TRBD1 (6 bases). This receptor was identified in a man between 18 and 35 years old in good health. Some clones in this sample may be carry-over from other donors' samples. The DNA of the CDR3 is TGCGCCAGCAGCCAAGCCGATGTACAGGGCAAAGAGACCCAGTACTTC. Translation: CASSQADVQGKETQYF.